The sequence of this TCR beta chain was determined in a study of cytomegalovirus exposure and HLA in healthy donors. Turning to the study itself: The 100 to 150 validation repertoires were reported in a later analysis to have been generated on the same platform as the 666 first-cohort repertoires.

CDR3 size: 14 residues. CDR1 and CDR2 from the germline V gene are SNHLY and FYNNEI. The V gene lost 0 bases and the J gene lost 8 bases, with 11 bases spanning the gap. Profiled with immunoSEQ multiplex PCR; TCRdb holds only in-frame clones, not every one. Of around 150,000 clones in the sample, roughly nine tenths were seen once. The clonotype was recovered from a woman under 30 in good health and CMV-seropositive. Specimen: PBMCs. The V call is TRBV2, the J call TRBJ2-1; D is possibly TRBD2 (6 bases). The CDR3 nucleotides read TGTGCCAGCAGTGAAGCGCTCAGCGGGCATGAGCAGTTCTTC. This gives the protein CASSEALSGHEQFF.